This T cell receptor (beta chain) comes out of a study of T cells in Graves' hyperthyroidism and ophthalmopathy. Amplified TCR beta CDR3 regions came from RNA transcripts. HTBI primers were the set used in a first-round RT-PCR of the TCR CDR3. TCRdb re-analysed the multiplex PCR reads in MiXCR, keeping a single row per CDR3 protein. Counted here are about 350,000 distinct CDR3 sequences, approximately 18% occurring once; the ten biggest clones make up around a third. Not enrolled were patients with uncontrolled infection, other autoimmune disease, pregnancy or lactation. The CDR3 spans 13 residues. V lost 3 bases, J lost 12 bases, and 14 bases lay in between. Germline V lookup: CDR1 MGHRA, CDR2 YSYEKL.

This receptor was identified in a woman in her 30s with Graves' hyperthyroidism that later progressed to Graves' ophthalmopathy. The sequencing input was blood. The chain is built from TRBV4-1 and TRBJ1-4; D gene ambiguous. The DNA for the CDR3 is TGCGCCAGCAGCCACGAAAACGGGATAGAACTGTTTTTT. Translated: CASSHENGIELFF.